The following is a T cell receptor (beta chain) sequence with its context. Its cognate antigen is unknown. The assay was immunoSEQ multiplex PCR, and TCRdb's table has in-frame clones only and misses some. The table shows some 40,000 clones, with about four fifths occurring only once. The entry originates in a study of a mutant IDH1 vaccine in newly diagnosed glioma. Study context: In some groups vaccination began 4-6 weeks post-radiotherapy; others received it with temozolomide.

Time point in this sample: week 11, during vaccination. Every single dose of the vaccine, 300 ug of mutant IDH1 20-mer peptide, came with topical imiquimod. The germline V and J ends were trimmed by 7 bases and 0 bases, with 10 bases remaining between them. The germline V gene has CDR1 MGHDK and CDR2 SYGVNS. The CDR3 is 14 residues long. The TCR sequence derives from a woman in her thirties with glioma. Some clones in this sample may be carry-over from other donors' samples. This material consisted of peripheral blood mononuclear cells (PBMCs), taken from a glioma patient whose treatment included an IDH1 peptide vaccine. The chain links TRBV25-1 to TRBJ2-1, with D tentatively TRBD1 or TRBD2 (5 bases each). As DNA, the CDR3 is TGTGCCAGCAATAGCGACAGCTCCTACAATGAGCAGTTCTTC. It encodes CASNSDSSYNEQFF. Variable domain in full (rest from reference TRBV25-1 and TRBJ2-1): EADIYQTPRYLVIGTGKKITLECSQTMGHDKMYWYQQDPGMELHLIHYSYGVNSTEKGDLSSESTVSRIRTEHFPLTLESARPSHTSQYLCASNSDSSYNEQFFGPGTRLTVL.